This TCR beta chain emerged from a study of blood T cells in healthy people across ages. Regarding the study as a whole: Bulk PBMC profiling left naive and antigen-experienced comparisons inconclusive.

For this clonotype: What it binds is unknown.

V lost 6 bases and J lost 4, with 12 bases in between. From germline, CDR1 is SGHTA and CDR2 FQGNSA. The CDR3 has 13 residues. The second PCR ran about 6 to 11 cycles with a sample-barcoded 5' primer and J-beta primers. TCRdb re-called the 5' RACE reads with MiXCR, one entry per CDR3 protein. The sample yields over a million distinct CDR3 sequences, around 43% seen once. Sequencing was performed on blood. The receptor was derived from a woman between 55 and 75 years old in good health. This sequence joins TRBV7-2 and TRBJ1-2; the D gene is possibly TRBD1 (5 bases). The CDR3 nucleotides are TGTGCCAGCAGGGACGGGACTAGCTATGGCTACACCTTC. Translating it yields CASRDGTSYGYTF.